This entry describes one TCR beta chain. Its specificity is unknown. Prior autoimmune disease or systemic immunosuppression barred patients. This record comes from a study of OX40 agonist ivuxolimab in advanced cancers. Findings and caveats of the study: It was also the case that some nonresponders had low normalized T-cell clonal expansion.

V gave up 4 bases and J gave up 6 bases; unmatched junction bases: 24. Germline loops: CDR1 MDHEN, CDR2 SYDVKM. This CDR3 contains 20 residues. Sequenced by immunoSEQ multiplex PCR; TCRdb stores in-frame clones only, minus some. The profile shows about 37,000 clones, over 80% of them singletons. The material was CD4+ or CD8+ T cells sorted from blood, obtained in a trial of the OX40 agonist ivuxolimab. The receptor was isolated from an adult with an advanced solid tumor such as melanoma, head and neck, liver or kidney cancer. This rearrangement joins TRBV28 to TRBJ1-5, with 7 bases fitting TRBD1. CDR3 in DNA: TGTGCCAGCAGTTCACCCCTTCTAAACCCTCGACAGGGTCGCCGTCAGCCCCAGCATTTT. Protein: CASSSPLLNPRQGRRQPQHF.